Sequencing of this T cell receptor beta chain was carried out in a study of CD8 T cells in ankylosing spondylitis. A remark on this clonotype: Its antigen is not known.

Study-wide points: Peripheral blood samples showed relatively rare disease-linked clones, and these clones were CD8+. Several of the motif variants were reported before in synovial fluid and blood from reactive arthritis. It was reported that disease-linked clones were significantly enriched in matched ankylosing spondylitis synovial fluid. A TCR beta motif of eight highly homologous variants appeared characteristic of ankylosing spondylitis blood.

A quantitative 5'-RACE method, one with molecular barcodes, was used to make TCR beta libraries. A single record per CDR3 protein comes from TCRdb applying MiXCR to the 5' RACE reads. The sample lists under 450,000 distinct CDR3 sequences; 15% to 20% were seen once. Germline CDR1 reads DFQATT; CDR2 reads SNEGSKA (reference sequence). The CDR3 runs to 15 residues. V lost 0 bases and J 7 bases, leaving 18 bases between the germline ends. The chain combines TRBV20-1 with TRBJ1-2; no clear D. This receptor was taken from a male donor with ankylosing spondylitis. What was sequenced was blood, either unsorted or a sorted T cell fraction (not recorded which). CDR3 amino acids: CSARDRVPIMGGYTF. CDR3 nucleotides: TGCAGTGCTAGAGATCGAGTACCCATTATGGGTGGCTACACCTTC.